This TCR beta chain was documented in a study of cytomegalovirus exposure and HLA in healthy donors. Study-wide points: The authors listed around 150 TCR beta chains as cytomegalovirus-associated. Earlier analysis looked at TCR beta V segments, and most were productive about 87% or about 30% of the time. The study dropped some indistinguishable V segments, TRBV6-2 and TRBV6-3 among them.

The CDR3 runs 14 residues. Germline V gives CDR1 SGHRS, CDR2 YFSETQ. V lost 4 bases, J lost 6 bases, and 7 bases stayed unmatched. Remarks on this clone: Its antigen is still unknown.

The PCR used 60 Vbeta and 13 Jbeta primers. Sequencing used immunoSEQ multiplex PCR; TCRdb keeps in-frame clones, though not all of them. The sample yields approximately 110,000 clones, 73% seen once. V is TRBV5-1 and J is TRBJ1-2; 9 bases map to TRBD1. Specimen: PBMCs. This TCR derives from a man aged 35 to 55 in good health and CMV-seronegative. CDR3 in amino acids: CASSVDRGRDGYTF. The CDR3 bases are TGCGCCAGCAGCGTCGACAGGGGGAGGGATGGCTACACCTTC.